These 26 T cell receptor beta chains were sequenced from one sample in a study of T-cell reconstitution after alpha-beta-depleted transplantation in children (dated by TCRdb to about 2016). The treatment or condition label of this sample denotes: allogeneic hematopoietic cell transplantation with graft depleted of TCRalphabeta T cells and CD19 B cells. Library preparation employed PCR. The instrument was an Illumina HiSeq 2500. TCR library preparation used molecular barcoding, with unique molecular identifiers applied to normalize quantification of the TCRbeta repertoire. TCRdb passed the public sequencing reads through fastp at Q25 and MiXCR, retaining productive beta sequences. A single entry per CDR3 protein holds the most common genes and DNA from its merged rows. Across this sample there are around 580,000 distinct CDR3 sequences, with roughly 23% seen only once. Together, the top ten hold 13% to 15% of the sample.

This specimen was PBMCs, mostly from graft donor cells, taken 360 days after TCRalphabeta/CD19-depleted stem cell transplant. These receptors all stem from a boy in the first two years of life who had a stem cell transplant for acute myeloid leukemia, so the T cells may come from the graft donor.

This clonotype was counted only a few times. The CDR3 region is CASSFHSMGSRQETQYF. In DNA form, the CDR3 reads TGTGCCAGCAGTTTCCACTCTATGGGGAGTAGACAAGAGACCCAGTACTTC. The rearrangement links TRBV12-3 or TRBV12-4 to TRBJ2-5; D is possibly TRBD2 (5 bases). The CDR3 has 17 residues. V was shortened by 3 bases and J by 2 bases, with 19 bases between the two germline ends.

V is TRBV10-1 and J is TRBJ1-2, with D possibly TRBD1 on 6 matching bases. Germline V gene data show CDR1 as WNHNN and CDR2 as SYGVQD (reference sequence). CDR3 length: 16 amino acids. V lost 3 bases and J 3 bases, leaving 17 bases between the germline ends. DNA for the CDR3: TGCGCCAGCAGTGATGCCCAGGGGAACATCGACTATGGCTACACCTTC. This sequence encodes CASSDAQGNIDYGYTF.

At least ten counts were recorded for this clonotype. DNA of the CDR3: TGCAGCGTTGAAGGTGGGACGGCGAGCTCCTACGAGCAGTACTTC. Encoded protein: CSVEGGTASSYEQYF. The chain carries TRBV29-1 and TRBJ2-7; D could derive from TRBD1 or TRBD2 (5 bases each). The CDR3 sequence is 15 residues long. From germline, CDR1 is SQVTM and CDR2 ANQGSEA. V was shortened by 1 base and J by 0 bases, with 13 bases between the two germline ends.

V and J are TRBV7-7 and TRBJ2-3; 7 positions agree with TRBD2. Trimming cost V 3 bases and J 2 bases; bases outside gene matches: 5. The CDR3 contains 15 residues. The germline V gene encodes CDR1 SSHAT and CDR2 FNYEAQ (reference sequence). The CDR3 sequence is CASSLGLSPTDTQYF. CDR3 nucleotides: TGTGCCAGCAGCTTGGGACTATCCCCCACAGATACGCAGTATTTT.

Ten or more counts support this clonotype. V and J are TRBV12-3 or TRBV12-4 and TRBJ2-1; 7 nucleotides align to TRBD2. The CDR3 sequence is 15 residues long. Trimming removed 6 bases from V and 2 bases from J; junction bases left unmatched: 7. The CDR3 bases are TGTGCCAGCAGGGGGAGCGGGGCTACCTACAATGAGCAGTTCTTC. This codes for CASRGSGATYNEQFF.

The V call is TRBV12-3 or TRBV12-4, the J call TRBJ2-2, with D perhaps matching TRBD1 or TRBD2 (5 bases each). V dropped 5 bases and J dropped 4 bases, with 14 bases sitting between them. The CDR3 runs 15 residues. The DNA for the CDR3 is TGTGCCAGCAGTGGGACCCCTGGGGCCACCGGGGAGCTGTTTTTT. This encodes CASSGTPGATGELFF.

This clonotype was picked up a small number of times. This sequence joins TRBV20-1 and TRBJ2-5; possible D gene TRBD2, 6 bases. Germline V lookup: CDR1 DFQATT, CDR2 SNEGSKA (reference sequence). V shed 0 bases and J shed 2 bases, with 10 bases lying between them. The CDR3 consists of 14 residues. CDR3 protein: CSARDTGEQETQYF. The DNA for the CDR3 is TGCAGTGCTAGAGATACGGGGGAACAAGAGACCCAGTACTTC.

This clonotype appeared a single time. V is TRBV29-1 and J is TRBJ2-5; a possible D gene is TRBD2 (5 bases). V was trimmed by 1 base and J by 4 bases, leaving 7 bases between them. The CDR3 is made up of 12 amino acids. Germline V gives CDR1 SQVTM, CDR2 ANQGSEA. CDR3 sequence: CSVEAGLETQYF. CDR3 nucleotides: TGCAGCGTTGAAGCGGGGTTAGAGACCCAGTACTTC.

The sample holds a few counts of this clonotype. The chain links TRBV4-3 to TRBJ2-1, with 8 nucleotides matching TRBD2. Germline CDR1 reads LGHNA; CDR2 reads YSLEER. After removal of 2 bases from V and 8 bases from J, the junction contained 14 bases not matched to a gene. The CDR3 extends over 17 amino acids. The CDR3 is CASSQQGRGGRGDEQFF. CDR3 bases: TGCGCCAGCAGCCAACAGGGTCGGGGGGGCCGGGGCGATGAGCAGTTCTTC.

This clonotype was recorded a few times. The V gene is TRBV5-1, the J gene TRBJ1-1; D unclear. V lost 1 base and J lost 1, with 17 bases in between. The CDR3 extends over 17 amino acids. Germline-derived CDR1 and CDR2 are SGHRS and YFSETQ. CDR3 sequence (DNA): TGCGCCAGCAGCTTGAGGTCTCAAAGAGGTGAGAACACTGAAGCTTTCTTT. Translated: CASSLRSQRGENTEAFF.

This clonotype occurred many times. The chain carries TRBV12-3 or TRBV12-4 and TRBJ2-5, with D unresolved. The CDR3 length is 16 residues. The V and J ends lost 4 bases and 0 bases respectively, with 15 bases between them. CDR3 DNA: TGTGCCAGCAGTTACGGTTCGGGTGGGTACCAAGAGACCCAGTACTTC. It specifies CASSYGSGGYQETQYF.

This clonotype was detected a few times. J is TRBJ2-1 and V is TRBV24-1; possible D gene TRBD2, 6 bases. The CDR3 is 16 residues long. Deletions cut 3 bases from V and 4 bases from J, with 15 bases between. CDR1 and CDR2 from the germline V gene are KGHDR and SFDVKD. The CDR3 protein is CATSDAGTPRYNEQFF. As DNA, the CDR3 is TGTGCCACCAGTGATGCCGGGACTCCACGGTACAATGAGCAGTTCTTC.

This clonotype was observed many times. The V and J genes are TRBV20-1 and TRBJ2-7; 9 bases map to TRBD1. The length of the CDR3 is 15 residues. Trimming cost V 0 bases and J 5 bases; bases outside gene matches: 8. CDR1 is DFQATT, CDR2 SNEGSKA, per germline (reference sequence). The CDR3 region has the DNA TGCAGTGCTAGAGATTACCGGGACAGGGACCACGAGCAGTACTTC. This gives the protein CSARDYRDRDHEQYF.

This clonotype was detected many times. This CDR3 is CASSYSGSQPQHF. Here the CDR3 DNA reads TGTGCCAGCAGTTACTCGGGGAGTCAGCCCCAGCATTTT. The J gene is TRBJ1-5, the V gene TRBV6-5; D is undetermined. Germline-derived CDR1 and CDR2 are MNHEY and SVGAGI. The CDR3 spans 13 residues. V lost 0 bases to trimming and J lost 6 bases, with 6 bases between them.

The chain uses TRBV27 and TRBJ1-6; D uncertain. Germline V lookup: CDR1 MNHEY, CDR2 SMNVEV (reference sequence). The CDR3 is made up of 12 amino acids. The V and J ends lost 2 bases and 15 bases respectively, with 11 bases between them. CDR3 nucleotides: TGTGCCAGCAGTTTAAACGGGGATCTCCTCCACTTT. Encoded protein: CASSLNGDLLHF.

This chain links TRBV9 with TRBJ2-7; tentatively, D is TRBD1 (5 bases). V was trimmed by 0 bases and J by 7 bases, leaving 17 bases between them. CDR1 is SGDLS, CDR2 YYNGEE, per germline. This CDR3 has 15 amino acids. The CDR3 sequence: CASSVGPGSLGEQYF. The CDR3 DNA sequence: TGTGCCAGCAGCGTAGGTCCAGGGTCATTGGGTGAGCAGTACTTC.

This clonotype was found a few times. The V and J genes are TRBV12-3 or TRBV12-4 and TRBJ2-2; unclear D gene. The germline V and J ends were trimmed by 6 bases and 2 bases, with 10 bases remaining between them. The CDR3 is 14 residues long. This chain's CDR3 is CASSDRTNTGELFF. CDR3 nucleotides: TGTGCCAGCAGCGACCGTACCAACACCGGGGAGCTGTTTTTT.

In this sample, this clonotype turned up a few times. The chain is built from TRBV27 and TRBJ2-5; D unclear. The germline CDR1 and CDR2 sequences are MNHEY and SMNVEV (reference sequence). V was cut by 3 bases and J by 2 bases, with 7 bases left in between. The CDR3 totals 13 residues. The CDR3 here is CASSLLGQETQYF. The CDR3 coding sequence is TGTGCCAGCAGTTTGTTGGGGCAAGAGACCCAGTACTTC.

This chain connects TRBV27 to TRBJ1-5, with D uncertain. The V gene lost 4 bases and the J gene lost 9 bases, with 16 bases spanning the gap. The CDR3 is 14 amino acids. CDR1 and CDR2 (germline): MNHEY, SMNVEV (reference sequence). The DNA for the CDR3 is TGTGCCAGCAGTTCGGACCCTTTCGTGAGGCCCCAGCATTTT. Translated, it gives CASSSDPFVRPQHF.

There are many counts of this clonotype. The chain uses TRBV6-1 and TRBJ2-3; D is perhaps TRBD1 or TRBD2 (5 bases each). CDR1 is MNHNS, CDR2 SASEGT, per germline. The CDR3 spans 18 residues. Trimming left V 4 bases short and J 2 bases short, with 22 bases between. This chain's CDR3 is CASSGYLGWPGATDTQYF. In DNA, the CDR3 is TGTGCCAGCAGTGGATACTTAGGGTGGCCCGGGGCCACAGATACGCAGTATTTT.

CDR3 bases: TGCAGTGCGGGGAGAGGGGGCTTTGTTGACTCACCCCTCCACTTT. Its translation is CSAGRGGFVDSPLHF. The V and J genes are TRBV20-1 and TRBJ1-6, with 7 bases fitting TRBD1. Germline loops: CDR1 DFQATT, CDR2 SNEGSKA (reference sequence). The CDR3 spans 15 residues. V was clipped by 6 bases and J by 10 bases; unmatched bases: 15.

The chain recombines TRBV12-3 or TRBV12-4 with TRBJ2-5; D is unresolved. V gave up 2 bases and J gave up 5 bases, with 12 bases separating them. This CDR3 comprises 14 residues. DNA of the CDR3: TGTGCCAGCAGTTTAATGTGGGGTCGGGAGACCCAGTACTTC. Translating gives CASSLMWGRETQYF.

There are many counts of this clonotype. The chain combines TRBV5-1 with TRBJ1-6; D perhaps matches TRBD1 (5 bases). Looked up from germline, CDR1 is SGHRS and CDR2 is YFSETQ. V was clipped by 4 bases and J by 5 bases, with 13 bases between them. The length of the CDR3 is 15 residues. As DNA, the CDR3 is TGCGCCAGCAGCCCGGTAGGGGAGGATAATTCACCCCTCCACTTT. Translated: CASSPVGEDNSPLHF.

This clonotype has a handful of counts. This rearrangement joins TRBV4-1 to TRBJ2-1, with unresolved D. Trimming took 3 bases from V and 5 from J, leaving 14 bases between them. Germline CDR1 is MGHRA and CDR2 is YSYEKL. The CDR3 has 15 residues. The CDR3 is CASSQMVRTNNEQFF. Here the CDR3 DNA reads TGCGCCAGCAGCCAGATGGTTCGGACGAACAATGAGCAGTTCTTC.

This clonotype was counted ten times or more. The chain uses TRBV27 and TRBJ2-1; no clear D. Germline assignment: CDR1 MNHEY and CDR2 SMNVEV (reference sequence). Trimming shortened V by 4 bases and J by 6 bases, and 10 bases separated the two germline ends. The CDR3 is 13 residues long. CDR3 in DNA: TGTGCCAGCAGTTCCCGGGCCCCCAATGAGCAGTTCTTC. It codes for CASSSRAPNEQFF.

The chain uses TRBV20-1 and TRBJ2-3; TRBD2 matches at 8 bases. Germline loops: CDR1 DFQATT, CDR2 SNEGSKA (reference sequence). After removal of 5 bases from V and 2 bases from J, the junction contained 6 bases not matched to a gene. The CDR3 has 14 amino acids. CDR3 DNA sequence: TGCAGTGCTCGTAGCGGGGCCTTCACAGATACGCAGTATTTT. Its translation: CSARSGAFTDTQYF.